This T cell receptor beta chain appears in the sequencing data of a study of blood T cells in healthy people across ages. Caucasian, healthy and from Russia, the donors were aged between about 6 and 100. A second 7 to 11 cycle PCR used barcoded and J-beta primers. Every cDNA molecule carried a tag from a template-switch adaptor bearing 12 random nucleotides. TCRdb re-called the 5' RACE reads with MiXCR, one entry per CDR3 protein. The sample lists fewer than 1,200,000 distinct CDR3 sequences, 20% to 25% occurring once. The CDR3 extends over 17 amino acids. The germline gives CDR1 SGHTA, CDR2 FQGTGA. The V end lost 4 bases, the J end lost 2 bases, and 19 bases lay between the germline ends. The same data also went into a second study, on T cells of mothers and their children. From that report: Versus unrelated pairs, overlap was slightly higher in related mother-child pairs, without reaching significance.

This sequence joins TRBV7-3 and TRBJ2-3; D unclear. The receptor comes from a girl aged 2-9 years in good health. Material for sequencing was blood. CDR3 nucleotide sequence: TGTGCCAGCAGCTCGATTGGCAAGGGTGTGAACACAGATACGCAGTATTTT. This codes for CASSSIGKGVNTDTQYF.